One and the same sample provided the 20 T cell receptor beta chains below, sequenced in a study of neurological immune-mediated disorders. TCRdb reanalysed the 5' RACE reads using MiXCR and keeps one entry per CDR3 protein. The sample lists around 33,000 distinct CDR3 sequences; more than 6.5% were seen once. The sample was PBMCs. The receptor set was obtained from a woman in her 40s in good health.

In this sample, this clonotype turned up many times. The CDR3 here is CASSLAAGTSGRGYNEQFF. The CDR3 DNA sequence: TGTGCCAGCAGCTTAGCGGCAGGGACTAGCGGGAGGGGATACAATGAGCAGTTCTTC. This chain uses TRBV7-8 with TRBJ2-1; TRBD2 aligns across 16 bases. This CDR3 region has 19 residues. With 0 bases clipped from V and 4 bases from J, the junction kept 6 bases outside the gene matches. Germline V gene lookup returns CDR1 SGHVS and CDR2 FQNEAQ.

This clonotype was seen repeatedly, ten times or more. The chain has TRBV9 and TRBJ1-1; TRBD1 might be the D (5 bases). In germline, CDR1 is SGDLS, CDR2 YYNGEE. V gave up 2 bases and J gave up 5 bases, with 25 bases separating them. The CDR3 length is 18 residues. CDR3 in DNA: TGTGCCAGCAGCGTGGGGAGGTGGGGGGGACTAAAAGATACTGAAGCTTTCTTT. It is translated as CASSVGRWGGLKDTEAFF.

This clonotype has ten or more counts. V is TRBV3-1 and J is TRBJ2-5, with a weak D call TRBD2 (6 bases). CDR3 size: 17 residues. The germline CDR1 and CDR2 sequences are LGHDT and YNNKEL (reference sequence). V was cut by 0 bases and J by 4 bases, with 18 bases left in between. CDR3 bases: TGTGCCAGCAGCCAAGATAGTCGGGCTCTCGGGGGAGAGACCCAGTACTTC. Translated: CASSQDSRALGGETQYF.

This clonotype was recorded many times. The chain carries TRBV5-1 and TRBJ2-1; TRBD1 agrees at 9 bases. This CDR3 is built from 14 residues. The V segment lost 3 bases and the J segment 7 bases; nucleotides outside the gene matches: 5. The V gene's germline CDR1 is SGHRS and CDR2 YFSETQ. This CDR3 reads CASSSLGTGNEQFF. In DNA form, the CDR3 reads TGCGCCAGCAGCTCCCTCGGGACAGGGAATGAGCAGTTCTTC.

This clonotype has a count of ten or more. The CDR3 loop is CASSHRGDYEQYF. The CDR3 nucleotides read TGTGCCAGCAGCCACCGTGGGGACTACGAGCAGTACTTC. The genes are TRBV13 and TRBJ2-7, with D hard to call. V was shortened by 5 bases and J by 3 bases, with 11 bases between the two germline ends. Germline V lookup: CDR1 PRHDT, CDR2 FYEKMQ (reference sequence). The CDR3 is 13 amino acids.

This clonotype has ten or more counts. The chain recombines TRBV9 with TRBJ2-1; D is ambiguous. CDR1 and CDR2 (germline): SGDLS, YYNGEE. CDR3 size: 15 residues. Trimming removed 4 bases from V and 7 bases from J, with 18 bases in between. Written as DNA, the CDR3 is TGTGCCAGCAGCCTTGACCCTAGTCTAGGAAATGAGCAGTTCTTC. It is translated as CASSLDPSLGNEQFF.

The CDR3 DNA is TGTGCCAGCAGCTCGACAGGGAGCGCCTACGAGCAGTACTTC. This codes for CASSSTGSAYEQYF. The chain uses TRBV5-6 and TRBJ2-7; 7 nucleotides match TRBD1. The CDR3 extends over 14 amino acids. CDR1 SGHDT and CDR2 YYEEEE come from the germline V gene. J gave up 2 bases and V 3 bases, and 5 bases lay outside the gene matches.

This clonotype was observed at least ten times. The chain combines TRBV12-3 or TRBV12-4 with TRBJ2-2, with 10 bases identical to TRBD1. The ends lost 7 bases at V and 9 bases at J; junction bases unmatched: 8. The CDR3 runs to 14 residues. CDR3 in amino acids: CASKGGQGTRELFF. Here the CDR3 DNA reads TGTGCCAGCAAGGGGGGACAGGGGACGAGGGAGCTGTTTTTT.

This clonotype was observed at least ten times. V usage is TRBV11-3 and J usage is TRBJ1-1, with no clear D. V was cut by 5 bases and J by 5 bases, with 12 bases left in between. Germline CDR1 is SGHNT and CDR2 is YENEEA. The CDR3 is 13 amino acids. CDR3 in DNA: TGTGCCAGCAGCCGCTATATGGGGACTGAAGCTTTCTTT. Translated: CASSRYMGTEAFF.

This clonotype has just a few counts. The V gene is TRBV20-1, the J gene TRBJ2-7, with 10 bases fitting TRBD2. The ends lost 6 bases at V and 3 bases at J; junction bases unmatched: 14. The CDR3 has 16 residues. CDR1 and CDR2 from the germline V gene are DFQATT and SNEGSKA (reference sequence). This CDR3 reads CSALLLLAGAGYEQYF. The CDR3 nucleotides are TGCAGTGCCCTCCTCCTCCTAGCGGGGGCCGGCTACGAGCAGTACTTC.

This clonotype was seen a handful of times. V and J are TRBV28 and TRBJ2-1; the D gene could be TRBD1 or TRBD2 (7 bases each). Germline assignment: CDR1 MDHEN and CDR2 SYDVKM. The germline V and J ends were trimmed by 5 bases and 2 bases, with 13 bases remaining between them. CDR3 size: 15 residues. CDR3 loop: CASSPRGGTYNEQFF. CDR3 nucleotide sequence: TGTGCCAGCAGTCCCAGGGGGGGAACCTACAATGAGCAGTTCTTC.

This clonotype is deemed medium-sized. This rearrangement joins TRBV12-3 or TRBV12-4 to TRBJ1-2, with D maybe TRBD1 (6 bases). The germline V and J ends were trimmed by 6 bases and 14 bases, with 22 bases remaining between them. CDR3 length: 13 amino acids. CDR3 residues: CASRPEGQSSSTF. The CDR3 coding sequence is TGTGCCAGCAGACCAGAAGGACAGTCATCGTCAACCTTC.

This clonotype was seen at least ten times. The chain couples TRBV6-5 to TRBJ2-3; 10 bases map to TRBD2. V was clipped by 2 bases and J by 5 bases; unmatched bases: 7. Germline CDR1 MNHEY, CDR2 SVGAGI. This CDR3 comprises 16 residues. The CDR3 DNA is TGTGCCAGCAGTTACGATCTAGCGGGAGTTATAGATACGCAGTATTTT. It translates to CASSYDLAGVIDTQYF.

The chain employs TRBV20-1 and TRBJ1-2; D is possibly TRBD1 (5 bases). Germline lookup yields CDR1 DFQATT and CDR2 SNEGSKA (reference sequence). Trimming removed 6 bases from V and 9 bases from J, with 8 bases in between. The CDR3 is 9 residues long. CDR3: CSAGLSYTF. In nucleotides, the CDR3 is TGCAGTGCGGGGCTGAGCTACACCTTC.

This clonotype was found many times. The rearrangement uses TRBV5-1 and TRBJ1-2, with no clear D. This CDR3 contains 11 residues. V lost 6 bases and J 8 bases, leaving 11 bases between the germline ends. Per the germline V gene, CDR1 is SGHRS and CDR2 is YFSETQ. The CDR3 here is CASIYAVGYTF. The CDR3 DNA is TGCGCCAGCATCTATGCGGTGGGCTACACCTTC.

Ten or more counts support this clonotype. This chain connects TRBV5-1 to TRBJ1-1; TRBD1 might be the D (5 bases). The CDR3 length is 15 residues. Germline V gene lookup returns CDR1 SGHRS and CDR2 YFSETQ. The V end was cut by 1 base, the J end by 6 bases, with 16 bases between. CDR3 nucleotides: TGCGCCAGCAGCTTGAGGTGGGACCCTGGGGCTGAAGCTTTCTTT. Translation: CASSLRWDPGAEAFF.

The table lists this clonotype with many counts. The CDR3 protein is CASSYGILNTEAFF. In nucleotides, the CDR3 is TGTGCCAGCAGTTACGGGATCCTGAACACTGAAGCTTTCTTT. The J gene is TRBJ1-1, the V gene TRBV6-6, with D hard to call. CDR3 length equals 14 residues. V was trimmed by 2 bases and J by 0 bases, leaving 7 bases between them. Germline CDR1 reads MNHNY; CDR2 reads SVGAGI (reference sequence).

This clonotype was seen ten or more times. This chain connects TRBV5-1 to TRBJ2-1, with D perhaps TRBD2 (5 bases). Germline-derived CDR1 and CDR2 are SGHRS and YFSETQ. V was shortened by 3 bases and J by 0 bases, with 10 bases between the two germline ends. CDR3 length: 15 residues. The CDR3 bases are TGCGCCAGCAGCTGGACTGGCAGCTCCTACAATGAGCAGTTCTTC. Protein: CASSWTGSSYNEQFF. The entire variable domain, with the rest obtained from reference TRBV5-1 and TRBJ2-1, is as follows: KAGVTQTPRYLIKTRGQQVTLSCSPISGHRSVSWYQQTPGQGLQFLFEYFSETQRNKGNFPGRFSGRQFSNSRSEMNVSTLELGDSALYLCASSWTGSSYNEQFFGPGTRLTVL.

Concerning this clonotype itself: At one of its ends the junction is not consistent with the germline gene, which may arise from a read error. The chain uses TRBV28 and TRBJ2-3; D is possibly TRBD2 (5 bases). The CDR3 covers 15 residues. Germline lookup yields CDR1 MDHEN and CDR2 SYDVKM. CDR3 region: CASSLTGKNTYTQYF. The CDR3 DNA is TGTGCCAGCAGTCTCACCGGGAAGAACACATATACGCAGTATTTT.

This clonotype was counted at least ten times. The rearrangement links TRBV6-5 to TRBJ2-7; D not certain. Trimming took off 2 bases at V and 7 bases at J, with 12 bases between the two ends. Germline V lookup: CDR1 MNHEY, CDR2 SVGAGI. The CDR3 runs to 13 residues. The CDR3 DNA reads TGTGCCAGCAGTTACCGCTCGATGCTGGAGCAGTACTTC. As protein: CASSYRSMLEQYF.